This passage covers 10 T cell receptor beta chains from one sample sequenced in a study of Ad26.COV2.S vaccination and SARS-CoV-2 variants (dated by TCRdb to about 2021). Libraries were prepared through the immunoSEQ multiplex PCR assay. TCRdb carries this immuneACCESS record with in-frame sequences only. Its versions omit some clonotypes, under half of them owing to an unresolved V gene in the studies checked, with the rest unexplained. Present in this sample are approximately 340,000 clones, around 83% of which were seen just once. Of the sample, 2.5% to 3.5% falls within the top ten clones. The sample's treatment or condition, from its label and the paper: 19 received Ad26.COV2.S at low or high dose, single or two shots; several received placebo; per-sample allocation not given. For vaccine and placebo recipients, the sequenced repertoires came from samples collected on day 63 after the first injection.

The sequenced sample was peripheral blood, obtained in a trial of Ad26.COV2.S vaccine versus placebo. These receptors were taken from a person between 18 and 65 years old who received the Ad26.COV2.S COVID-19 vaccine or a placebo.

This chain connects TRBV18 to TRBJ2-7; maybe TRBD2 (6 bases). Trimming shortened V by 3 bases and J by 0 bases, and 12 bases separated the two germline ends. The CDR3 has 15 residues. Germline loops: CDR1 KGHSH, CDR2 LQKENI. CDR3 region: CASSPNPGSSYEQYF. CDR3 DNA sequence: TGTGCCAGCTCACCGAACCCCGGGAGCTCCTACGAGCAGTACTTC.

This clone was seen a single time. The J gene is TRBJ1-2, the V gene TRBV7-2; perhaps TRBD1 as D (5 bases). Trimming shortened V by 2 bases and J by 6 bases, and 10 bases separated the two germline ends. CDR3 length: 13 residues. In germline, CDR1 is SGHTA, CDR2 FQGNSA. CDR3 DNA: TGTGCCAGCAGCTTAACGCCGGGGGATGGCTACACCTTC. Its protein is CASSLTPGDGYTF.

The V call is TRBV18, the J call TRBJ2-5; 9 bases match TRBD1. The length of the CDR3 is 14 residues. Losses at the gene ends were 3 bases for V and 5 bases for J; bases not matched to a gene: 4. Germline V gene lookup returns CDR1 KGHSH and CDR2 LQKENI. CDR3 residues: CASSPGTGTETQYF. In nucleotides, the CDR3 is TGTGCCAGCTCACCGGGGACAGGGACGGAGACCCAGTACTTC.

The chain combines TRBV10-3 with TRBJ1-2; no definite D call. Trimming stripped 0 bases from V and 1 base from J, with 6 bases between. CDR3 length: 14 amino acids. Germline V gene sequence: CDR1 ENHRY, CDR2 SYGVKD. Here the CDR3 reads CAISESVINYGYTF. Written as DNA, the CDR3 is TGTGCCATCAGTGAGTCGGTAATTAACTATGGCTACACCTTC.

The V gene is TRBV5-1, the J gene TRBJ2-7, with 12 bases fitting TRBD2. With V trimmed by 0 bases and J by 4 bases, 5 bases remained unmatched. Per the germline V gene, CDR1 is SGHRS and CDR2 is YFSETQ. This CDR3 spans 16 amino acids. This chain's CDR3 is CASSLAWGTSGYEQYF. The CDR3 DNA follows: TGCGCCAGCAGCTTGGCGTGGGGGACTAGCGGGTACGAGCAGTACTTC.

The chain couples TRBV7-6 to TRBJ2-7; 8 bases agree with TRBD2. Germline-derived CDR1 and CDR2 are SGHVS and FNYEAQ. This CDR3 region has 16 residues. V trimming: 5 bases; J trimming: 3 bases; junction bases outside the gene matches: 12. The CDR3 is CASSRAGRGAIYEQYF. The DNA of the CDR3 is TGTGCCAGCAGCCGCGCAGGGCGGGGGGCGATCTACGAGCAGTACTTC.

V is TRBV6-5 and J is TRBJ2-2; 8 bases are a match to TRBD1. CDR3 length equals 16 residues. V shed 2 bases, J shed 3 bases, and the junction held 5 bases outside the gene matches. Germline CDR1 reads MNHEY; CDR2 reads SVGAGI. DNA of the CDR3: TGTGCCAGCAGTTACCTCAGGGGGCTGGACACCGGGGAGCTGTTTTTT. Translation: CASSYLRGLDTGELFF.

The V and J genes are TRBV9 and TRBJ2-3, with a weak D call TRBD2 (5 bases). The V gene's germline CDR1 is SGDLS and CDR2 YYNGEE. The CDR3 covers 15 residues. Trimming took off 1 base at V and 2 bases at J, with 11 bases between the two ends. CDR3 amino acids: CASSVRGFFTDTQYF. CDR3 sequence (DNA): TGTGCCAGCAGCGTACGAGGGTTTTTCACAGATACGCAGTATTTT.

The chain is built from TRBV5-8 and TRBJ2-5; 10 bases map to TRBD1. The CDR3 covers 15 residues. Germline values: CDR1 SGHTS, CDR2 YDEGEE. J lost 5 bases, V lost 2 bases, and 6 bases had no gene match. The CDR3 region is CASSFDRGHEETQYF. CDR3 DNA sequence: TGTGCCAGCAGCTTTGACAGGGGGCACGAGGAGACCCAGTACTTC.

The chain has TRBV28 and TRBJ1-1; D is possibly TRBD1 (6 bases). Trimming pared 3 bases from V and 6 bases from J, leaving 11 bases between. The CDR3 has 13 residues. Germline V lookup: CDR1 MDHEN, CDR2 SYDVKM. The CDR3 region is CASSFYRAAEAFF. In DNA, the CDR3 is TGTGCCAGCAGTTTTTACAGGGCGGCTGAAGCTTTCTTT. The whole variable domain, remainder taken from reference TRBV28 and TRBJ1-1, is DVKVTQSSRYLVKRTGEKVFLECVQDMDHENMFWYRQDPGLGLRLIYFSYDVKMKEKGDIPEGYSVSREKKERFSLILESASTNQTSMYLCASSFYRAAEAFFGQGTRLTVV.